A selection of T cell receptor beta chains follows, all from one sample in a study of blood T cell repertoires in COVID-19. TCRdb's copy holds only in-frame clones and misses some; the assay was immunoSEQ multiplex PCR. The sample lists approximately 390,000 clones; approximately 88% were seen once. What was sequenced was PBMCs or T cells enriched from blood (not recorded which). These receptors all come from a woman aged 40 to 50 with acute COVID-19. The CDR3 runs from the conserved cysteine through the conserved F or W. The D gene is left open where the match is weak. Clone size, where shown, is once, few, many, or a class for clones that have expanded.

j_gene | v_gene | abundance | d_gene | CDR3aa | CDR3nt
TRBJ1-6 | TRBV5-1 | once | TRBD1 | CASSFTGGSENSPLHF | TGCGCCAGCAGCTTTACAGGGGGCTCAGAAAATTCACCCCTCCACTTT
TRBJ1-2 | TRBV3-1/TRBV3-2 | - | - | CASSQRAGASYGYTF | TGTGCCAGCAGCCAAAGGGCAGGGGCCAGCTATGGCTACACCTTC
TRBJ1-2 | TRBV19 | - | TRBD1 | CASSIYRGHANYGYTF | TGTGCCAGTAGTATATACAGGGGGCATGCTAACTATGGCTACACCTTC
TRBJ2-7 | TRBV5-1 | - | TRBD1 | CASRGTGSSYEQYF | TGCGCCAGCAGAGGGACAGGTAGCTCCTACGAGCAGTACTTC
TRBJ2-7 | TRBV2 | - | TRBD1 | CASSTGQGKYEQYF | TGTGCCAGCAGTACCGGACAGGGGAAGTACGAGCAGTACTTC
TRBJ1-4 | TRBV7-9 | - | - | CASSYRATNEKLFF | TGTGCCAGCAGCTACCGGGCAACTAATGAAAAACTGTTTTTT
TRBJ2-7 | TRBV19 | - | TRBD1 | CASSIGGQGAVESYEQYF | TGTGCCAGTAGTATAGGTGGACAGGGGGCGGTTGAGTCCTACGAGCAGTACTTC
TRBJ2-2 | TRBV5-1 | - | - | CASVTNTGELFF | TGCGCCAGCGTTACAAACACCGGGGAGCTGTTTTTT
TRBJ1-1 | TRBV7-9 | - | - | CASSVKTGEAFF | TGTGCCAGCAGCGTTAAAACAGGGGAAGCTTTCTTT
TRBJ1-1 | TRBV5-6 | - | - | CASSVPRGPMNTEAFF | TGTGCCAGCAGCGTACCAAGGGGTCCAATGAACACTGAAGCTTTCTTT
TRBJ1-2 | TRBV2 | - | TRBD1 | CASSEVDRGGYGYTF | TGTGCCAGCAGTGAAGTAGACAGGGGTGGCTATGGCTACACCTTC
TRBJ1-5 | TRBV19 | - | - | CASSTGTTQPQHF | TGTGCCAGTAGTACCGGGACAACCCAGCCCCAGCATTTT
TRBJ1-1 | TRBV7-2 | - | - | CASSPGLYTEAFF | TGTGCCAGCAGCCCCGGACTGTACACTGAAGCTTTCTTT
TRBJ2-5 | TRBV12-3/TRBV12-4 | - | TRBD2 | CASRLAEGTQYF | TGTGCCAGCAGACTAGCGGAGGGGACCCAGTACTTC
TRBJ1-1 | TRBV5-1 | - | - | CASSLGAEAFF | TGCGCCAGCAGCTTGGGAGCAGAAGCTTTCTTT
TRBJ2-3 | TRBV18 | - | - | CASPGGNSTDTQYF | TGTGCCAGCCCTGGCGGGAATAGCACAGATACGCAGTATTTT
TRBJ1-2 | TRBV19 | - | - | CASSPGTPNYGYTF | TGTGCCAGTAGTCCAGGGACACCTAACTATGGCTACACCTTC
TRBJ1-2 | TRBV4-1 | - | - | CASSQVQTGYGYTF | TGCGCCAGCAGCCAGGTTCAGACAGGCTATGGCTACACCTTC
TRBJ1-4 | TRBV2 | - | - | CAGSGSEKLFF | TGTGCCGGGAGTGGGAGTGAAAAACTGTTTTTT
TRBJ2-1 | TRBV4-1 | - | TRBD2 | CASSQVFLAGTSSYNEQFF | TGCGCCAGCAGCCAAGTATTCCTAGCGGGGACCAGCTCCTACAATGAGCAGTTCTTC
TRBJ1-4 | TRBV7-8 | - | - | CASSLAISLNEKLFF | TGTGCCAGCAGCTTAGCGATCTCACTAAATGAAAAACTGTTTTTT
TRBJ1-5 | TRBV4-1 | - | - | CASSQVFDPGDQPQHF | TGCGCCAGCAGCCAAGTTTTCGACCCCGGGGATCAGCCCCAGCATTTT
TRBJ2-2 | TRBV5-1 | - | TRBD2 | CASSLVVAGSTGELFF | TGCGCCAGCAGCTTGGTGGTAGCGGGGTCCACCGGGGAGCTGTTTTTT
TRBJ2-7 | TRBV2 | - | TRBD2 | CASSGVRGVSYEQYF | TGTGCCAGCAGTGGGGTTCGGGGGGTCTCCTACGAGCAGTACTTC
TRBJ1-3 | TRBV30 | - | - | CAWSQGRPGNTIYF | TGTGCCTGGAGTCAGGGGCGCCCAGGAAACACCATATATTTT
TRBJ1-2 | TRBV2 | - | - | CASSVGQGNLGYGYTF | TGTGCCAGCAGCGTGGGGCAGGGGAATCTTGGATATGGCTACACCTTC
TRBJ2-2 | TRBV2 | - | - | CASSEVQGGGELFF | TGTGCCAGCAGTGAGGTACAGGGTGGCGGGGAGCTGTTTTTT
TRBJ2-2 | TRBV2 | - | - | CASTRDFRTGELFF | TGTGCCAGCACAAGGGACTTTAGGACCGGGGAGCTGTTTTTT
TRBJ2-7 | TRBV28 | - | - | CASSFVTVGVYEQYF | TGTGCCAGCAGTTTCGTTACAGTCGGGGTATACGAGCAGTACTTC
TRBJ1-4 | TRBV6-5 | - | TRBD1 | CASGTGSSNEKLFF | TGTGCCAGCGGGACAGGTTCGTCTAATGAAAAACTGTTTTTT
TRBJ2-2 | TRBV4-1 | - | TRBD2 | CASSQGRGGAIGELFF | TGCGCCAGCAGCCAAGGACGCGGGGGGGCGATCGGGGAGCTGTTTTTT
TRBJ1-1 | TRBV4-2 | once | - | CASSQAGEAFF | TGTGCCAGCAGCCAAGCAGGGGAAGCTTTCTTT
TRBJ1-5 | TRBV10-2 | - | TRBD1 | CASSERDRSMAQHF | TGCGCCAGCAGTGAACGGGACAGGTCCATGGCCCAGCATTTT
TRBJ1-4 | TRBV7-8 | - | - | CASSPLRSLLANEKLFF | TGTGCCAGCAGCCCACTGCGTTCGTTACTCGCTAATGAAAAACTGTTTTTT
TRBJ1-5 | TRBV2 | - | - | CASSEVRGDQPQHF | TGTGCCAGCAGTGAAGTACGGGGGGATCAGCCCCAGCATTTT
TRBJ2-2 | TRBV5-5 | once | - | CASSSGLPGELFF | TGTGCCAGTTCATCAGGGTTGCCCGGGGAGCTGTTTTTT
TRBJ1-3 | TRBV4-1 | - | - | CASSQDSGAFSGNTIYF | TGCGCCAGCAGCCAAGATAGCGGAGCGTTCTCTGGAAACACCATATATTTT
TRBJ1-6 | TRBV10-3 | - | - | CAISDLAVKNSPLHF | TGTGCCATCAGTGATTTGGCAGTAAAGAATTCACCCCTCCACTTT
TRBJ1-5 | TRBV7-9 | - | - | CASSYGDQPQHF | TGTGCCAGCAGCTACGGGGATCAGCCCCAGCATTTT
TRBJ2-1 | TRBV29-1 | - | - | CSAFFSGESYNEQFF | TGCAGCGCTTTCTTTAGTGGGGAGTCCTACAATGAGCAGTTCTTC
TRBJ2-1 | TRBV4-1 | - | TRBD2 | CASSQDWTSGGFYNEQFF | TGCGCCAGCAGCCAAGATTGGACTAGCGGGGGCTTTTACAATGAGCAGTTCTTC
TRBJ2-2 | TRBV11-2 | - | - | CASSLGLANTGELFF | TGTGCCAGCAGCTTAGGGCTGGCGAACACCGGGGAGCTGTTTTTT
TRBJ1-5 | TRBV18 | - | TRBD1 | CASSQYPTGRKRDSQPQHF | TGTGCCAGCTCACAATACCCGACAGGGAGAAAAAGGGATAGTCAGCCCCAGCATTTT
TRBJ2-1 | TRBV9 | - | TRBD2 | CASSPSGGPSSYNEQFF | TGTGCCAGCAGCCCCAGCGGGGGGCCAAGCTCCTACAATGAGCAGTTCTTC
TRBJ2-3 | TRBV4-2 | few | TRBD2 | CASSRTSGGAGGTDTQYF | TGTGCCAGCAGCCGGACTAGCGGGGGGGCTGGGGGCACAGATACGCAGTATTTT
TRBJ1-1 | TRBV2 | once | TRBD1 | CASSDGTGYTEAFF | TGTGCCAGCAGTGATGGGACAGGTTACACTGAAGCTTTCTTT
TRBJ1-1 | TRBV2 | - | - | CASSESVSLQISAFF | TGTGCCAGCAGTGAATCAGTATCCTTACAGATTTCAGCTTTCTTT
TRBJ2-6 | TRBV5-6 | - | - | CASSTGSGANVLTF | TGTGCCAGCAGTACAGGGTCTGGGGCCAACGTCCTGACTTTC
TRBJ1-6 | TRBV5-6 | - | - | CASSLDTYNSPLHF | TGTGCCAGCAGCCTGGACACCTATAATTCACCCCTCCACTTT
TRBJ2-2 | TRBV6-5 | - | TRBD2 | CASILAGGNTGELFF | TGTGCCAGCATCCTAGCGGGGGGGAACACCGGGGAGCTGTTTTTT
TRBJ1-6 | TRBV18 | once | TRBD1 | CASSYSGTGDSPLHF | TGTGCCAGCTCATATTCCGGGACAGGAGATTCACCCCTCCACTTT
TRBJ1-4 | TRBV6-5 | - | TRBD1 | CASIRDRGSEKLFF | TGTGCCAGCATCCGGGACAGGGGTTCCGAAAAACTGTTTTTT
TRBJ2-1 | TRBV5-1 | - | TRBD1 | CASGTGATSNEQFF | TGCGCCAGCGGGACAGGGGCTACTAGTAATGAGCAGTTCTTC
TRBJ1-5 | TRBV6-1 | once | - | CASSDGQWQPQHF | TGTGCCAGCAGTGATGGACAGTGGCAGCCCCAGCATTTT
TRBJ1-1 | TRBV14 | - | - | CASSLNRGGTEAFF | TGTGCCAGCAGCCTAAATAGGGGAGGTACTGAAGCTTTCTTT
TRBJ2-1 | TRBV2 | - | TRBD2 | CASRAGGTYNEQFF | TGTGCCAGCCGGGCGGGGGGGACCTACAATGAGCAGTTCTTC
TRBJ2-3 | TRBV25-1 | - | TRBD1 | CASSTGTGSTDTQYF | TGTGCCAGCAGTACCGGGACAGGGTCCACAGATACGCAGTATTTT
TRBJ1-1 | TRBV4-1 | once | - | CASSQDRGRLLNTEAFF | TGCGCCAGCAGCCAAGATCGTGGGCGCCTGTTGAACACTGAAGCTTTCTTT